The rows below give T cell receptor beta chains drawn from one sample of a study of CD8 T cells in Susac syndrome. TCRdb reanalysed the immunoSEQ multiplex PCR reads using MiXCR and keeps one entry per CDR3 protein. Found here are some 210,000 distinct CDR3 sequences, about 94% of them singletons; the top ten hold approximately 0.15%. The sequenced sample consisted of CD4+ T cells from PBMCs. These receptors all stem from a human donor with Susac syndrome. Both conserved end residues are part of each CDR3. The D gene is left open where the match is weak. Size is omitted from some rows. Given values are once, few, many or a class for expanded clones.

V gene	J gene	D gene	CDR3 length	clone size	CDR3 protein	CDR3 DNA
TRBV18	TRBJ1-1	-	13	-	CASSPLSNTEAFF	TGTGCCAGCTCACCACTCTCGAACACTGAAGCTTTCTTT
TRBV6-5	TRBJ1-1	-	15	once	CASSYQEGGNTEAFF	TGTGCCAGCAGTTACCAAGAGGGGGGGAACACTGAAGCTTTCTTT
TRBV20-1	TRBJ1-2	TRBD1	12	once	CSVRGRGYGYTF	TGCAGTGTCAGGGGGCGCGGGTATGGCTACACCTTC
TRBV4-3	TRBJ2-3	-	14	-	CASSQEAVRDTQYF	TGCGCCAGCAGCCAAGAGGCGGTGAGGGATACGCAGTATTTT
TRBV9	TRBJ2-3	TRBD1	17	-	CASSVGKSTGGTDTQYF	TGTGCCAGCAGCGTAGGAAAGTCAACAGGGGGCACAGATACGCAGTATTTT
TRBV3-1	TRBJ1-2	TRBD1	14	-	CASRPETGGYGYTF	TGTGCCAGCAGGCCGGAGACAGGGGGCTATGGCTACACCTTC
TRBV12-3/TRBV12-4	TRBJ2-3	-	16	-	CASSMNSGTNTDTQYF	TGTGCCAGCAGTATGAACTCGGGGACCAACACAGATACGCAGTATTTT
TRBV20-1	TRBJ1-4	-	14	-	CSARPGTLNEKLFF	TGCAGTGCTAGACCCGGGACCCTTAATGAAAAACTGTTTTTT
TRBV14	TRBJ2-5	-	14	-	CASSPTGSLGAQYF	TGTGCCAGCAGCCCGACGGGCAGCCTTGGGGCCCAGTACTTC
TRBV28	TRBJ1-1	TRBD1	12	-	CATYRGMPEAFF	TGTGCCACATACAGGGGAATGCCTGAAGCTTTCTTT
TRBV12-3/TRBV12-4	TRBJ1-6	-	12	-	CASSGLNSPLHF	TGTGCCAGCAGTGGACTCAATTCACCCCTCCACTTT
TRBV11-2	TRBJ1-2	-	14	-	CASSPLSADYGYTF	TGTGCCAGCAGCCCTCTGTCAGCCGACTATGGCTACACCTTC
TRBV28	TRBJ2-1	-	21	-	CASSFPLSRVGGGPRGNEQFF	TGTGCCAGCAGTTTTCCCCTATCCCGAGTAGGAGGGGGGCCTCGGGGCAATGAGCAGTTCTTC
TRBV20-1	TRBJ1-1	-	13	-	CSAFGVGSTEAFF	TGCAGTGCCTTCGGGGTGGGGAGCACTGAAGCTTTCTTT
TRBV5-1	TRBJ1-1	-	13	-	CASSLARNTEAFF	TGCGCCAGCAGCTTGGCCAGAAACACTGAAGCTTTCTTT
TRBV29-1	TRBJ1-2	TRBD1	13	-	CSASQGAGYGYTF	TGCAGCGCTTCACAGGGGGCTGGCTATGGCTACACCTTC
TRBV2	TRBJ1-1	-	13	once	CASNAYRNTEAFF	TGTGCCAGCAATGCCTATAGGAACACTGAAGCTTTCTTT